These T cell receptor beta chains were read from a single sample in a study of T cells after yellow fever vaccination. TCRdb processed the 5' RACE reads anew with MiXCR; each CDR3 protein has one entry. The top ten clones hold 15% to 20% of a sample with roughly 340,000 distinct CDR3 sequences, approximately 9% of them seen once. This specimen was PBMCs, taken on the day of the first yellow fever vaccination. All receptors come from a man younger than 30 who received the YFV17D yellow fever vaccine. Each CDR3 is given with its conserved first and last residue. Each record gives: J gene, V gene, D gene, clone size, CDR3 protein. D genes are given only for firm matches. The listing skips clone size in some rows; elsewhere it reads once, few, many or a size class.

TRBJ2-5 | TRBV20-1 | TRBD2 | many | CSASSGGLQETQYF
TRBJ1-4 | TRBV7-9 | . | . | CASSLVGPNEKLFF
TRBJ2-6 | TRBV5-1 | . | few | CASSLVVGGLSGANVLTF
TRBJ2-3 | TRBV5-1 | TRBD2 | . | CASRWTSGGGSTDTQYF
TRBJ1-5 | TRBV6-5 | . | few | CASSFQWGQPQHF
TRBJ1-1 | TRBV5-1 | . | . | CASSLSVTAQNTEAFF
TRBJ1-5 | TRBV3-1 | . | . | CASSQYMGINQPQHF
TRBJ2-5 | TRBV4-1 | . | few | CASSQFGRETQYF
TRBJ1-4 | TRBV15 | . | few | CATSRDGRGNEKLFF
TRBJ1-2 | TRBV5-1 | TRBD1 | . | CASSLRGQDYGYTF
TRBJ2-4 | TRBV12-3/TRBV12-4 | . | . | CASSFKTSKNIQYF
TRBJ2-2 | TRBV5-1 | . | . | CASRGANLVANTGELFF
TRBJ2-7 | TRBV4-2 | . | many | CASSQDLQSRTYEQYF
TRBJ1-4 | TRBV20-1 | . | many | CSAHLGGLTNEKLFF
TRBJ2-5 | TRBV27 | TRBD1 | few | CASSYWTGGGETQYF
TRBJ1-3 | TRBV18 | . | many | CASSPGSVPGNTIYF
TRBJ1-5 | TRBV4-3 | . | . | CASSPGRFSNQPQHF
TRBJ1-5 | TRBV5-1 | . | . | CASSFAGQLNQPQHF
TRBJ2-3 | TRBV24-1 | TRBD2 | . | CATSDPSGGTTDTQYF
TRBJ1-6 | TRBV6-1 | . | few | CASRDALDSPLHF
TRBJ2-3 | TRBV2 | . | few | CASSEIDSSDTQYF
TRBJ2-2 | TRBV12-3/TRBV12-4 | . | . | CASSSGWVAGELFF